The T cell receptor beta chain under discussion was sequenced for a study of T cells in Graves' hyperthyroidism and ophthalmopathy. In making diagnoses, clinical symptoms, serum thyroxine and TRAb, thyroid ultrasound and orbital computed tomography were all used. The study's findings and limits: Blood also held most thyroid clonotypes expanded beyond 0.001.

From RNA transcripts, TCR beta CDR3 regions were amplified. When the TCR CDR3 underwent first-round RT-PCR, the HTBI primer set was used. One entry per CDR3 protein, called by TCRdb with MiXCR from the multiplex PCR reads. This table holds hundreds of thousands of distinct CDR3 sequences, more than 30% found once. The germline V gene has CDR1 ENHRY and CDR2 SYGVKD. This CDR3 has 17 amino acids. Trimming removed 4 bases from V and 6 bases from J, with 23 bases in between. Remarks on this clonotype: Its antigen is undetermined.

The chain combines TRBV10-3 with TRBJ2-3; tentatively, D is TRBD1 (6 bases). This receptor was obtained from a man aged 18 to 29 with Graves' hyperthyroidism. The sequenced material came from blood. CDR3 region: CAISGASRDTKPDTQYF. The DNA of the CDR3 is TGTGCCATCAGTGGGGCCTCCCGGGACACAAAACCCGATACGCAGTATTTT.